This note documents a single TCR beta chain sequence. Its binding antigen is unknown. Within one base of it there is no much larger clone, and no base qualities were kept. TCRbeta CDR3 regions were amplified from genomic DNA by means of the immunoSEQ Assay, a bias-controlled multiplex PCR. In the source study's methods: Nucleated cell counts per sample were estimated from amplification of reference gene primers within the assay. To quantify the absolute abundance of each unique TCRbeta CDR3 rearrangement, sequence reads were collapsed and filtered. For each sample, productive Simpson clonality was calculated as the square root of Simpson's diversity index across productive rearrangements. TCRdb carries this immuneACCESS record with in-frame sequences only. Its versions omit some clonotypes, under half of them owing to an unresolved V gene in the studies checked, with the rest unexplained. From that table come the V and J calls and clone size; the DNA was used to work out D and trimming. Recorded for this sample are 350,000 to 550,000 clones; roughly 90% of them occurred a single time. Jointly, the top ten make up roughly 4% of the sample.

The collaborating institutions used their own protocols to collect whole blood in K2EDTA tubes. Collaborator samples were shipped for TCRbeta analysis as frozen whole blood, isolated PBMCs, or DNA extracted from either sample type. This record comes from a study of blood T cell repertoires in COVID-19 (dated by TCRdb to between 2020 and 2021). Concerning the study at large: Collaborator samples came from the United States, Italy and Spain and covered acute and convalescent phases of COVID-19. HLA class I and class II types, where available, came from metadata supplied by the sample provider rather than from assay-based typing. The samples were drawn from the first 160 participants of the ongoing ImmuneRACE study and from roughly 1,300 subjects provided by 6 global collaborators. Sample metadata almost always included a de-identified subject ID, COVID-19 status, age in years and sex. The repertoires were made available in a free public database intended to serve as a resource for research on the immune response to SARS-CoV-2. The dataset comprised deeply sampled blood TCRbeta repertoires from subjects exposed to, actively infected with, or recovered from COVID-19. The prospective study material was composed of cDNA or gDNA derived from T cells, B-cell-depleted T cells, or PBMCs.

Study-wide conclusions, independent of this receptor: Clinical and demographic metadata were provided uncurated, with the amount varying by source and participant.

The trim is 7 bases for V and 2 bases for J, with a gap of 20 bases between the germline ends. From the germline V gene, CDR1 is MDHEN and CDR2 is SYDVKM. From its cysteine to its phenylalanine, the CDR3 spans 16 amino acids. Kept here is only the CDR3 DNA, which spans 48 bases and is read in frame from base 1. Sequencing used peripheral blood. This receptor was identified in a woman in her twenties or thirties with acute or convalescent COVID-19. The sequence is built from TRBV28 and TRBJ1-2; the D gene is unclear. The nucleotides read TGTGCCAGCACTATTAAGGAGATAGCTCGGAACTATGGCTACACCTTC. It specifies CASTIKEIARNYGYTF.